The 16 T cell receptor beta chains below come from one sample, sequenced in a study of blood T cell repertoires in COVID-19. TCRdb keeps only in-frame clones here, not all; method: immunoSEQ multiplex PCR. The data show 89,000 or so clones, 86% seen once. Source material: peripheral blood. The source is a man aged 50-60 years with active COVID-19.

The J gene is TRBJ2-3, the V gene TRBV18; 11 bases are shared with TRBD1. The CDR3 contains 17 residues. V was pared by 2 bases and J by 7 bases, with 11 bases of the junction left unmatched. Looked up from germline, CDR1 is KGHSH and CDR2 is LQKENI. In nucleotides, the CDR3 is TGTGCCAGCTCACCAACGTTCGCGGGACAGGGGGTGAATACGCAGTATTTT. This codes for CASSPTFAGQGVNTQYF.

The chain joins TRBV6-6 to TRBJ1-5; no reliable D call. V lost 2 bases and J 0 bases, leaving 8 bases between the germline ends. The CDR3 spans 15 residues. Germline V gene data show CDR1 as MNHNY and CDR2 as SVGAGI (reference sequence). The CDR3 bases are TGTGCCAGCAGTTACGAGGGATATAGCAATCAGCCCCAGCATTTT. Translation gives CASSYEGYSNQPQHF.

This chain connects TRBV11-2 to TRBJ2-1, with a possible D match to TRBD2 (6 bases). This CDR3 is built from 16 residues. Trimming removed 5 bases at V and 4 bases at J, with 18 bases between. CDR1 is SGHAT, CDR2 FQNNGV, per germline. The CDR3 DNA reads as TGTGCCAGCAGCCGGAGGGAACAGGCGACTTACAATGAGCAGTTCTTC. It specifies CASSRREQATYNEQFF.

The V gene is TRBV28, the J gene TRBJ1-2; 8 bases agree with TRBD1. The CDR3 length is 15 residues. With 5 bases clipped from V and 4 bases from J, the junction kept 9 bases outside the gene matches. In germline, CDR1 is MDHEN, CDR2 SYDVKM. The CDR3 sequence: CASSPPGQGSYGYTF. The CDR3 region has the DNA TGTGCCAGCAGTCCCCCCGGACAGGGTAGCTATGGCTACACCTTC.

This rearrangement joins TRBV9 to TRBJ2-1, with TRBD1 as a possible D gene (5 bases). In germline, CDR1 is SGDLS, CDR2 YYNGEE. The length of the CDR3 is 13 residues. With 2 bases removed from V and 5 bases from J, the gap between germline ends came to 8 bases. The CDR3 loop reads CASSVGPHNEQFF. The CDR3 coding sequence is TGTGCCAGCAGCGTGGGGCCTCACAATGAGCAGTTCTTC.

The chain carries TRBV27 and TRBJ2-3, with TRBD1 matching over 8 bases. Germline CDR1 is MNHEY and CDR2 is SMNVEV (reference sequence). The CDR3 is 14 residues long. The V gene end was trimmed by 3 bases and the J gene end by 4 bases; junction bases not matched to a gene: 3. CDR3 DNA: TGTGCCAGCAGTTTGGGGACAGGAGCAGATACGCAGTATTTT. Translation: CASSLGTGADTQYF.

The chain employs TRBV6-6 and TRBJ1-5; 7 nucleotides line up with TRBD1. Germline loops: CDR1 MNHNY, CDR2 SVGAGI (reference sequence). The CDR3 has 15 residues. The trim removed 6 bases at V and 3 bases at J, leaving 8 bases unmatched. The CDR3 reads CASSEAQGYNQPQHF. Here the CDR3 DNA reads TGTGCCAGCAGCGAGGCACAGGGGTACAATCAGCCCCAGCATTTT.

The rearrangement links TRBV10-3 to TRBJ2-1, with TRBD1 matching over 7 bases. V lost 6 bases and J lost 6; bases outside the gene matches: 5. Germline V gene sequence: CDR1 ENHRY, CDR2 SYGVKD. The CDR3 extends over 13 amino acids. The CDR3 region is CAISRDRGNEQFF. For the CDR3, the DNA is TGTGCCATCAGCCGGGACAGAGGCAATGAGCAGTTCTTC.

This clone was seen only a few times. The chain is built from TRBV3-1 (or the pseudogene TRBV3-2) and TRBJ2-3, with TRBD1 identical over 7 bases. Germline V gene lookup returns CDR1 LGHDT and CDR2 YNNKEL (reference sequence). The V gene end was trimmed by 2 bases and the J gene end by 9 bases; junction bases not matched to a gene: 5. The CDR3 length is 13 residues. For the CDR3, the DNA is TGTGCCAGCAGCCAAAATACAGGGGAAACGCAGTATTTT. Translation: CASSQNTGETQYF.

This rearrangement joins TRBV9 to TRBJ1-1, with D maybe TRBD1 (6 bases). Trimming stripped 3 bases from V and 4 bases from J, with 16 bases between. Per the germline V gene, CDR1 is SGDLS and CDR2 is YYNGEE. The CDR3 contains 15 residues. The CDR3 sequence is CASSALKTGGTEAFF. CDR3 nucleotides: TGTGCCAGCAGCGCCCTCAAGACAGGCGGCACTGAAGCTTTCTTT.

The chain recombines TRBV24-1 with TRBJ2-7; maybe TRBD1 (6 bases). Germline values: CDR1 KGHDR, CDR2 SFDVKD. The V and J ends lost 4 bases and 3 bases respectively, with 18 bases between them. The CDR3 covers 16 residues. This chain's CDR3 is CATSDPGTPSLYEQYF. Here the CDR3 DNA reads TGTGCCACCAGTGACCCCGGGACACCATCTCTCTACGAGCAGTACTTC.

This chain links TRBV5-8 with TRBJ1-1, with TRBD1 as a possible D gene (5 bases). Trimming removed 3 bases at V and 7 bases at J, with 13 bases between. Germline CDR1 is SGHTS and CDR2 is YDEGEE. The CDR3 runs 13 residues. CDR3 loop: CASSWTPGREAFF. CDR3 bases: TGTGCCAGCAGCTGGACACCGGGCCGTGAAGCTTTCTTT.

The J gene is TRBJ2-7, the V gene TRBV5-5, with D tentatively TRBD1 (5 bases). The V and J ends lost 3 bases and 4 bases respectively, with 8 bases between them. The germline V gene has CDR1 SGHKS and CDR2 YYEKEE (reference sequence). The length of the CDR3 is 12 residues. CDR3 coding DNA: TGTGCCAGCAGCTCGGACACTTACGAGCAGTACTTC. This translates into CASSSDTYEQYF.

V is TRBV23-1 and J is TRBJ2-7; maybe TRBD1 (7 bases). TRBV23-1 carries the ORF label, with uncertain function. With 5 bases removed from V and 5 bases from J, the gap between germline ends came to 22 bases. CDR3 length equals 16 residues. For the CDR3, the DNA is TGCGCCAGCAGTATCGGGACAGAGGGGGGTGGTGACGAGCAGTACTTC. Amino acids: CASSIGTEGGGDEQYF.

The rearrangement links TRBV7-9 to TRBJ1-4; 8 bases align to TRBD1. CDR3 size: 16 residues. Germline trimming cut 5 bases from V and 7 bases from J; bases unmatched to any gene: 12. Germline lookup yields CDR1 SEHNR and CDR2 FQNEAQ (reference sequence). CDR3 sequence: CASSGDRRSEVEKLFF. In DNA, the CDR3 is TGTGCCAGCAGCGGGGACAGGCGCTCGGAAGTTGAAAAACTGTTTTTT.

In its sample, this clone was seen once. This rearrangement joins TRBV11-1 to TRBJ2-7; the D gene is possibly TRBD1 (5 bases). The CDR3 length is 14 residues. With 3 bases removed from V and 1 base from J, the gap between germline ends came to 10 bases. Germline lookup yields CDR1 SGHAT and CDR2 FQDESV (reference sequence). The CDR3 sequence: CASSFDRPSYEQYF. In DNA form, the CDR3 reads TGTGCCAGCAGCTTCGACAGACCATCCTACGAGCAGTACTTC.